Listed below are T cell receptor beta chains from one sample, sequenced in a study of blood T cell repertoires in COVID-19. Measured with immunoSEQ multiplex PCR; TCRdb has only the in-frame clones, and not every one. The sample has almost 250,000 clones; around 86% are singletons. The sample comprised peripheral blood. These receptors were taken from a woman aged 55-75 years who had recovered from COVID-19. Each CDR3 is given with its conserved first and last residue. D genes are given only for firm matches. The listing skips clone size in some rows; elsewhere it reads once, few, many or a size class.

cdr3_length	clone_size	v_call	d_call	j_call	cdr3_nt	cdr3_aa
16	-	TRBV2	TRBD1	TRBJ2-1	TGTGCCAGCAGTAGGCACCGGGACAGGGGAGACAATGAGCAGTTCTTC	CASSRHRDRGDNEQFF
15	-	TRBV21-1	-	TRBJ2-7	TGTGCCAGCAGCAAACTTCCTAGCGGAGTCTACGAGCAGTACTTC	CASSKLPSGVYEQYF
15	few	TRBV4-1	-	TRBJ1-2	TGCGCCAGCAGCCAATATCGGGACACCTACTATGGCTACACCTTC	CASSQYRDTYYGYTF
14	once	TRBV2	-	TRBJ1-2	TGTGCCAGCGGGCCCCCAGGGGCAAACTATGGCTACACCTTC	CASGPPGANYGYTF
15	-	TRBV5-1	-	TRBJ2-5	TGCGCCAGCAGCTTGTCGGCAGCGATACAAGAGACCCAGTACTTC	CASSLSAAIQETQYF
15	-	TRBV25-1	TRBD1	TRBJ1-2	TGTGCCAGCAGTGAAATCACAGGGGGCGCCGGTGGCTACACCTTC	CASSEITGGAGGYTF
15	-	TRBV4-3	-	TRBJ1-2	TGCGCCAGCAGCCAAGTCTGGGGGGGGGACTATGGCTACACCTTC	CASSQVWGGDYGYTF
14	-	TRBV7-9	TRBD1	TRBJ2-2	TGTGCCAGCAGCTCCGACAGGGTAGGCGGGGAGCTGTTTTTT	CASSSDRVGGELFF
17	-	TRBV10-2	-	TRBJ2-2	TGCGCCAGCAGTGAGATTGAGCGCCTGATTAACACCGGGGAGCTGTTTTTT	CASSEIERLINTGELFF
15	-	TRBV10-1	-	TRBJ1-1	TGCGCCAGCAGTGAGTCCGGCCAGGGGAACACTGAAGCTTTCTTT	CASSESGQGNTEAFF
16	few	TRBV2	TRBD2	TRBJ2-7	TGTGCCAGCAGTGTACGACTAGCGGGGGCGGCATACGAGCAGTACTTC	CASSVRLAGAAYEQYF
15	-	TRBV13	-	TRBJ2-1	TGTGCCAGCACCCCCGGAGGCAGGGGCTTATATGAGCAGTTCTTC	CASTPGGRGLYEQFF
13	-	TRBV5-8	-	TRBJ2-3	TGTGCCAGCAGCTTGCGCGGTACAGATACGCAGTATTTT	CASSLRGTDTQYF
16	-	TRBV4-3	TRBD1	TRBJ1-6	TGCGCCAGCAGCCAAGATGAGACAGGGTATAATTCACCCCTCCACTTT	CASSQDETGYNSPLHF
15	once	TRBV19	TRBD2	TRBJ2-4	TGTGCCAGTAGTATTGGTCTAGCGGGGATAAACATTCAGTACTTC	CASSIGLAGINIQYF
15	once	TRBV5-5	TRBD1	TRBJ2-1	TGTGCCAGCAGCCTGGACAGGGGCTCCTACAATGAGCAGTTCTTC	CASSLDRGSYNEQFF
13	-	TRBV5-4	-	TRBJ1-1	TGTGCCAGCAGCCAGGTGGGGCGCGCTGAAGCTTTCTTT	CASSQVGRAEAFF
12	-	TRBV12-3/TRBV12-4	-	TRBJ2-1	TGTGCCAGCAGTTTTCCTCAGGGAAAGCAGTTCTTC	CASSFPQGKQFF
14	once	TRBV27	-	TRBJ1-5	TGTGCCAGCAGGGGGGGGTTGAGCAATCAGCCCCAGCATTTT	CASRGGLSNQPQHF
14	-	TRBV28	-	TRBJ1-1	TGTGCCAGCAGGGATACCGTGGGGGGCACTGAAGCTTTCTTT	CASRDTVGGTEAFF
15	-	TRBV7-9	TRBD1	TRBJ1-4	TGTGCCAGCAGCTCGGCAGGGGGACTTAATGAAAAACTGTTTTTT	CASSSAGGLNEKLFF
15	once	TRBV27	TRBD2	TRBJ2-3	TGTGCCAGCCAAGCGGGGGATTATCGCACAGATACGCAGTATTTT	CASQAGDYRTDTQYF
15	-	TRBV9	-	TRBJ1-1	TGTGCCAGCAGCCCCCGTTTGGTAGTGAACACTGAAGCTTTCTTT	CASSPRLVVNTEAFF
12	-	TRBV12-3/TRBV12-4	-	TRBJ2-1	TGTGCCAGCAGTCCCTACGGCAATGAGCAGTTCTTC	CASSPYGNEQFF
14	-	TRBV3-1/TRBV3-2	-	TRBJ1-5	TGTGCCAGCAGCCAAGCCTACGGTTTCCAGCCCCAGCATTTT	CASSQAYGFQPQHF
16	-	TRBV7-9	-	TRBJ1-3	TGTGCCAGCAGCCCCCTTGCGGGGGCGGGTGGAAACACCATATATTTT	CASSPLAGAGGNTIYF
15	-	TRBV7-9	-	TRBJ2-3	TGTGCCAGCAGCTCATCAGGGGGGTCCACAGATACGCAGTATTTT	CASSSSGGSTDTQYF
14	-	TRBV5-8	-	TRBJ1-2	TGTGCCAGCAGCTTGCGCAGGGTCGGCTATGGCTACACCTTC	CASSLRRVGYGYTF
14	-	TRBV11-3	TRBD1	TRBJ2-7	TGTGCCAGCAGTCGGGACAGGGGGTCCTACGAGCAGTACTTC	CASSRDRGSYEQYF
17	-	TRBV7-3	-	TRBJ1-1	TGTGCCAGCAGCTTAGGCCCGGGCAGGGGAGGGGGCACTGAAGCTTTCTTT	CASSLGPGRGGGTEAFF
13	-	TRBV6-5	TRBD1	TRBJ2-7	TGTGCCAGCAAAATGACAGGGATCCACGAGCAGTACTTC	CASKMTGIHEQYF
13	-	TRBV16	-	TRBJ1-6	TGTGCCAGCAGCCAAAAAGAGAATTCACCCCTCCACTTT	CASSQKENSPLHF
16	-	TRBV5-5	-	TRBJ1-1	TGTGCCAGCAGCTTGGATTTGTCGGGGTTGAACGGAGGGTCTTTCTTT	CASSLDLSGLNGGSFF
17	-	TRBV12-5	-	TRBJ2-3	TGTGCTAGTGGTTTGGTACAGGGCGGCAGCAACACAGATACGCAGTATTTT	CASGLVQGGSNTDTQYF
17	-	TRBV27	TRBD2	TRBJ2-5	TGTGCCACCAAACTGGTGGGGACTAGCGGGGGGTTGGGGACCCAGTACTTC	CATKLVGTSGGLGTQYF
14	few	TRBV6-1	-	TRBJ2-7	TGTGCCAGCAGTGAATCCAGGGGACCCTACGAGCAGTACTTC	CASSESRGPYEQYF
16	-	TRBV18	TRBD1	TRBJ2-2	TGTGCCAGCTCACCGACAGGGGAAAAAGGGACCGGGGAGCTGTTTTTT	CASSPTGEKGTGELFF
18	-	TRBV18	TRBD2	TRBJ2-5	TGTGCCAGCTGCGCCGGGACTAGCGGGGGGGCCGGCGACGAGACCCAGTACTTC	CASCAGTSGGAGDETQYF
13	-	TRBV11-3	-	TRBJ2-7	TGTGCCAGCAGCTTAGGGACAGAGTACGAGCAGTACTTC	CASSLGTEYEQYF
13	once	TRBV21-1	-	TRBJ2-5	TGTGCCAGCTACCAGGGGAGGGAGGAGACCCAGTACTTC	CASYQGREETQYF
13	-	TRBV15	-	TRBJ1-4	TGTGCCACCAGCAGCAGGGTAGACGAAAAACTGTTTTTT	CATSSRVDEKLFF
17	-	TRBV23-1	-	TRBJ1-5	TGCGCCAGCAGTCCGAACAGGGAAGTAAATAGCAATCAGCCCCAGCATTTT	CASSPNREVNSNQPQHF
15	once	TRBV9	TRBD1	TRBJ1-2	TGTGCCAGCAGCGTAGTAGACAGGGCGAACTATGGCTACACCTTC	CASSVVDRANYGYTF
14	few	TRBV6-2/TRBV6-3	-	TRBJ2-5	TGTGCCAGCAGCCCCCGGGGTACACAAGAGACCCAGTACTTC	CASSPRGTQETQYF
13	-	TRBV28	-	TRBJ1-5	TGTGCCAGCCCGCCGGGTTTCGGCCAGCCCCAGCATTTT	CASPPGFGQPQHF
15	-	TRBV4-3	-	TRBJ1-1	TGCGCCAGCAGCCAGCGGTGGCAGGGGAACACTGAAGCTTTCTTT	CASSQRWQGNTEAFF
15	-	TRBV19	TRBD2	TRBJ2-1	TGTGCCAGCCTCCGAGCGGGGGACTCCTACAATGAGCAGTTCTTC	CASLRAGDSYNEQFF